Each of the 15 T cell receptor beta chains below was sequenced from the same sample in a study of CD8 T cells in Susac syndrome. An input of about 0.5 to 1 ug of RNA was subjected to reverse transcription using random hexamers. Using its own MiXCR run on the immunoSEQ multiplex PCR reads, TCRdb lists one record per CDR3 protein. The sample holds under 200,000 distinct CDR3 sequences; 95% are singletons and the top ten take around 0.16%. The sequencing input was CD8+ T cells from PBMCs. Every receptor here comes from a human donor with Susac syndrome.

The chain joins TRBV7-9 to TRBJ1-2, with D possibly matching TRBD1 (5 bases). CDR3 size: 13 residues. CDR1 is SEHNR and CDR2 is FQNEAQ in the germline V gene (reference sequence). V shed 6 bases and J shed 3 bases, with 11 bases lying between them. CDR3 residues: CASRRGMDYGYTF. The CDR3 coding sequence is TGTGCCAGCAGAAGGGGAATGGACTATGGCTACACCTTC.

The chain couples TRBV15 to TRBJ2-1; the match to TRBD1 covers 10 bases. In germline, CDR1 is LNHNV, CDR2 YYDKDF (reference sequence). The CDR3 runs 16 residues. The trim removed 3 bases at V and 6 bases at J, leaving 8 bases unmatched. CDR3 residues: CATSSDRDRGGNEQFF. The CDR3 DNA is TGTGCCACCAGCAGTGACCGGGACAGGGGTGGCAATGAGCAGTTCTTC.

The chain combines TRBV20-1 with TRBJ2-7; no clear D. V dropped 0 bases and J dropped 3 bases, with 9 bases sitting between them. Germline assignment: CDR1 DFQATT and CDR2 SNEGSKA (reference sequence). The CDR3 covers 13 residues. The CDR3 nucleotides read TGCAGTGCTAGAGATCCCTCGCTCTACGAGCAGTACTTC. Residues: CSARDPSLYEQYF.

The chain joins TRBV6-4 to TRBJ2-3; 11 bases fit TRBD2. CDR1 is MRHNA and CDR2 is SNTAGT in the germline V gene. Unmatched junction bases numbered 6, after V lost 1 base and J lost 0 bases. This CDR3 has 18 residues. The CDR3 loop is CASSDYLAGGRSTDTQYF. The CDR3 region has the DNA TGTGCCAGCAGTGACTACCTAGCGGGGGGCCGGAGCACAGATACGCAGTATTTT.

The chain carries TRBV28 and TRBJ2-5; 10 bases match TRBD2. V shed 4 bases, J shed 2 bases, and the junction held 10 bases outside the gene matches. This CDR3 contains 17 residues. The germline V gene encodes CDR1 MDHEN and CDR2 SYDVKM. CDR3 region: CASSSLAGEKVQETQYF. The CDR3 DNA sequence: TGTGCCAGCAGTTCCCTAGCGGGAGAAAAAGTGCAAGAGACCCAGTACTTC. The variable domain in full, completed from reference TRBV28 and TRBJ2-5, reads DVKVTQSSRYLVKRTGEKVFLECVQDMDHENMFWYRQDPGLGLRLIYFSYDVKMKEKGDIPEGYSVSREKKERFSLILESASTNQTSMYLCASSSLAGEKVQETQYFGPGTRLLVL.

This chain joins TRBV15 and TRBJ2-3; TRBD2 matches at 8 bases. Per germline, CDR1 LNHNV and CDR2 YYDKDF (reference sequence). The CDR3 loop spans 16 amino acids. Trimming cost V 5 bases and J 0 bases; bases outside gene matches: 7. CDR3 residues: CATSEQAGASTDTQYF. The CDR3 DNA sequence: TGTGCCACCAGCGAGCAAGCGGGGGCTAGCACAGATACGCAGTATTTT.

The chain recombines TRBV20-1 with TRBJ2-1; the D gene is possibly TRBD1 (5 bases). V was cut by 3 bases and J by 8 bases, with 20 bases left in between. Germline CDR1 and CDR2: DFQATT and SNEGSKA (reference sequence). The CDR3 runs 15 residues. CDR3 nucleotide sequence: TGCAGTGCTAGCAGATGGGCTCCCAGGGCTGATGAGCAGTTCTTC. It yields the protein CSASRWAPRADEQFF.

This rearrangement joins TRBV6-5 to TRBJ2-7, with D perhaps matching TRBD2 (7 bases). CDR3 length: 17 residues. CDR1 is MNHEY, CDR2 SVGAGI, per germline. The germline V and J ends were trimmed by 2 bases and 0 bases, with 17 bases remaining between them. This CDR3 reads CASSYGQGRDLSYEQYF. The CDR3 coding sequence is TGTGCCAGCAGTTACGGTCAGGGGAGGGACCTCTCCTACGAGCAGTACTTC.

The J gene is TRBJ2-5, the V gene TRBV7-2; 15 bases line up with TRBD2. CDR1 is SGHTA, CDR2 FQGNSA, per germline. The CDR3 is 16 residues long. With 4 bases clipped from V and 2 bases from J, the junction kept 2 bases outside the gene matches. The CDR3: CASSSGLAGGQETQYF. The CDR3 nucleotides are TGTGCCAGCAGCTCCGGACTAGCGGGAGGGCAAGAGACCCAGTACTTC.

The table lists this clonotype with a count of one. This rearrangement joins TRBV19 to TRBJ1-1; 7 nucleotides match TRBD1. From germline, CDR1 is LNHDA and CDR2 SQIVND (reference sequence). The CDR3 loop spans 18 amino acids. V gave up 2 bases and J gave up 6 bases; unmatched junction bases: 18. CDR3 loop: CASSIKGARSTNNAEAFF. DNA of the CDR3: TGTGCCAGTAGTATAAAGGGGGCCAGGTCGACAAACAATGCTGAAGCTTTCTTT.

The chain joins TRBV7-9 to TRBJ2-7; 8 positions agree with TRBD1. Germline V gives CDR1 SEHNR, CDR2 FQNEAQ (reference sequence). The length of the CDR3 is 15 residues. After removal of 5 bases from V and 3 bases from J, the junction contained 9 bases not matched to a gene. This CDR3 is CASSPGQGYVYEQYF. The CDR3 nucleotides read TGTGCCAGCAGCCCTGGACAGGGTTATGTCTACGAGCAGTACTTC.

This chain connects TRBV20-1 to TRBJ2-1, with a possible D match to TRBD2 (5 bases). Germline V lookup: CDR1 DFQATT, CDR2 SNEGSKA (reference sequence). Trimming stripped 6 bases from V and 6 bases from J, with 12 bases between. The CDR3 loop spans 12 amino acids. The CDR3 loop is CSATSEGNEQFF. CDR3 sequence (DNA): TGCAGTGCCACTAGTGAGGGCAATGAGCAGTTCTTC.

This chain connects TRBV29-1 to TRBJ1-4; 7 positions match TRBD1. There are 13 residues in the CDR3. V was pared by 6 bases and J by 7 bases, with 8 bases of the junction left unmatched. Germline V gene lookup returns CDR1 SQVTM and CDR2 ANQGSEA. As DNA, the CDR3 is TGCAGCGTCAAAGGGGGCGCAGGTGAAAAACTGTTTTTT. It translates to CSVKGGAGEKLFF.

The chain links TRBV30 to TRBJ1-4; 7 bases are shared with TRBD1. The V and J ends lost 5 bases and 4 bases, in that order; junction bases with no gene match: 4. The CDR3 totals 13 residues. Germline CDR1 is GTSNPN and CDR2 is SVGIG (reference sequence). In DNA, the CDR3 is TGTGCCTGGGGAACAGGGGTTAATGAAAAACTGTTTTTT. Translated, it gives CAWGTGVNEKLFF. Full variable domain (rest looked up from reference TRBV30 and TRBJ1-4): SQTIHQWPATLVQPVGSPLSLECTVEGTSNPNLYWYRQAAGRGLQLLFYSVGIGQISSEVPQNLSASRPQDRQFILSSKKLLLSDSGFYLCAWGTGVNEKLFFGSGTQLSVL.

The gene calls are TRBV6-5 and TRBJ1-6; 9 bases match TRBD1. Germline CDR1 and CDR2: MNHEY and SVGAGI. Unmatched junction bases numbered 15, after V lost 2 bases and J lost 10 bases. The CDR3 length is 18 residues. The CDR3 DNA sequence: TGTGCCAGCAGTTACGCTACACCTCGGACAGGGGCGGAATCACCCCTCCACTTT. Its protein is CASSYATPRTGAESPLHF.